The 14 T cell receptor beta chains reported below all come from one sample, sequenced in a study of CD8+ T cells in alopecia areata. Treatment in this sample: oral pan-JAK inhibitor, 5-10 mg twice daily. After isolation, RNA underwent reverse transcription to generate cDNA as the sequencing template. Libraries were prepared by immunoSEQ multiplex PCR; TCRdb keeps only in-frame clonotypes and omits some of them. Of hundreds of thousands of clones listed, 35% to 40% are singletons. The sequencing used CD4+ T cells sorted from blood, collected at approximately week 31, from a patient treated with tofacitinib. The source of these receptors is a human donor with alopecia areata.

Only a few counts were recorded for this clone. The chain recombines TRBV7-9 with TRBJ2-1; TRBD1 agrees at 7 bases. There are 15 residues in the CDR3. After removal of 5 bases from V and 0 bases from J, the junction contained 4 bases not matched to a gene. The germline CDR1 and CDR2 sequences are SEHNR and FQNEAQ (reference sequence). CDR3 nucleotide sequence: TGTGCCAGCAGCCTGACAGGGAGCTCCTACAATGAGCAGTTCTTC. Amino acid sequence: CASSLTGSSYNEQFF.

J is TRBJ2-5 and V is TRBV5-1; D not certain. The V and J ends lost 4 bases and 1 base respectively, with 8 bases between them. This CDR3 has 13 residues. Germline V gene sequence: CDR1 SGHRS, CDR2 YFSETQ. Here the CDR3 reads CASSIRIQETQYF. The CDR3 region has the DNA TGCGCCAGCAGCATCAGGATCCAAGAGACCCAGTACTTC.

This clone was counted only a few times. CDR3 sequence (DNA): TGTGCCTGGGGGGAGGCAACTAATGAAAAACTGTTTTTT. This translates into CAWGEATNEKLFF. The V gene is TRBV30, the J gene TRBJ1-4; no reliable D call. Germline values: CDR1 GTSNPN, CDR2 SVGIG (reference sequence). The CDR3 spans 13 residues. Trimming cost V 5 bases and J 0 bases, with 7 bases left between them.

There are a few counts of this clone. The chain has TRBV30 and TRBJ2-7; 10 positions match TRBD2. CDR3 length: 18 residues. In germline, CDR1 is GTSNPN, CDR2 SVGIG (reference sequence). Trimming took 5 bases from V and 6 from J; bases not matched to a gene: 22. The CDR3: CAWAESAGGSGRDGEQYF. The CDR3 DNA sequence: TGTGCCTGGGCCGAGAGCGCTGGAGGGAGCGGGAGGGACGGCGAGCAGTACTTC.

In this sample, this clone turned up a few times. The J gene is TRBJ1-2, the V gene TRBV6-6, with D possibly being TRBD1 (6 bases). This CDR3 is 14 amino acids long. Germline V gene sequence: CDR1 MNHNY, CDR2 SVGAGI (reference sequence). V lost 2 bases and J lost 1, with 8 bases in between. The CDR3 reads CASSYNRDNYGYTF. As DNA, the CDR3 is TGTGCCAGCAGTTACAACAGGGATAACTATGGCTACACCTTC.

V gene TRBV25-1 combines with J gene TRBJ1-2, with D tentatively TRBD1 (5 bases). CDR1 and CDR2 (germline): MGHDK, SYGVNS. The ends were cut back, 2 bases at V and 4 bases at J, with 14 bases in the middle. The CDR3 extends over 15 amino acids. As DNA, the CDR3 is TGTGCCAGCAGTGAAGGGGGACCTTCCCTCTATGGCTACACCTTC. It yields the protein CASSEGGPSLYGYTF.

The chain employs TRBV6-1 and TRBJ2-7, with D unresolved. Germline V gene lookup returns CDR1 MNHNS and CDR2 SASEGT. The CDR3 is made up of 11 amino acids. V lost 4 bases to trimming and J lost 4 bases, with 5 bases between them. The CDR3 DNA reads TGTGCCAGCAGTGGACTTTACGAGCAGTACTTC. Translated, it gives CASSGLYEQYF.

In DNA form, the CDR3 reads TGCGCCAGCAGCCTTAGCGGGAGGGCCGATAAATACGAGCAGTACTTC. It yields the protein CASSLSGRADKYEQYF. The rearrangement links TRBV4-1 to TRBJ2-7; 11 bases line up with TRBD2. After removal of 4 bases from V and 4 bases from J, the junction contained 9 bases not matched to a gene. This CDR3 is 16 amino acids long. Looked up from germline, CDR1 is MGHRA and CDR2 is YSYEKL.

The chain has TRBV9 and TRBJ2-6; no clear D. Germline CDR1 SGDLS, CDR2 YYNGEE. Trimming took off 3 bases at V and 0 bases at J, with 7 bases between the two ends. The CDR3 spans 15 residues. CDR3 nucleotide sequence: TGTGCCAGCAGCGGAAGTAGCTCTGGGGCCAACGTCCTGACTTTC. Its translation is CASSGSSSGANVLTF.

The chain has TRBV7-9 and TRBJ1-6, with unresolved D. Per germline, CDR1 SEHNR and CDR2 FQNEAQ (reference sequence). The CDR3 is 13 amino acids. V was trimmed by 2 bases and J by 8 bases, leaving 7 bases between them. The CDR3 DNA is TGTGCCAGCAGCTTATCTATGGATTCACCCCTCCACTTT. Its protein product is CASSLSMDSPLHF.

This chain links TRBV6-5 with TRBJ1-2; 7 bases map to TRBD1. Germline loops: CDR1 MNHEY, CDR2 SVGAGI. V was clipped by 2 bases and J by 6 bases; unmatched bases: 3. This CDR3 spans 13 amino acids. DNA of the CDR3: TGTGCCAGCAGTTACGGGACAGAAGATGGCTACACCTTC. It yields the protein CASSYGTEDGYTF.

The sample holds many counts of this clone. The chain recombines TRBV25-1 with TRBJ1-1; 8 bases line up with TRBD1. Germline CDR1 reads MGHDK; CDR2 reads SYGVNS. V shed 4 bases and J 5 bases; nucleotides not matched to a gene: 3. The CDR3 extends over 13 amino acids. Here the CDR3 DNA reads TGTGCCAGCAGTGGGACAGGGAAGACTGAAGCTTTCTTT. Translated: CASSGTGKTEAFF.

The table lists this clone with a count of one. The chain uses TRBV5-1 and TRBJ2-6; D remains unclear. The germline gives CDR1 SGHRS, CDR2 YFSETQ. V was cut by 0 bases and J by 9 bases, with 7 bases left in between. The CDR3 loop spans 13 amino acids. This chain's CDR3 is CASSLEGYNVLTF. The CDR3 region has the DNA TGCGCCAGCAGCTTGGAGGGATACAACGTCCTGACTTTC. The full variable domain, rest sourced from reference TRBV5-1 and TRBJ2-6, is KAGVTQTPRYLIKTRGQQVTLSCSPISGHRSVSWYQQTPGQGLQFLFEYFSETQRNKGNFPGRFSGRQFSNSRSEMNVSTLELGDSALYLCASSLEGYNVLTFGAGSRLTVL.

This clone was counted a few times. In nucleotides, the CDR3 is TGTGCCAGCAGCTTGGCCGGGACAGCGAGCTCCTACAATGAGCAGTTCTTC. It specifies CASSLAGTASSYNEQFF. The chain combines TRBV5-4 with TRBJ2-1; 7 bases are shared with TRBD1. This CDR3 has 17 residues. V was pared by 0 bases and J by 0 bases, with 6 bases of the junction left unmatched. From germline, CDR1 is SGHNT and CDR2 YYREEE (reference sequence).